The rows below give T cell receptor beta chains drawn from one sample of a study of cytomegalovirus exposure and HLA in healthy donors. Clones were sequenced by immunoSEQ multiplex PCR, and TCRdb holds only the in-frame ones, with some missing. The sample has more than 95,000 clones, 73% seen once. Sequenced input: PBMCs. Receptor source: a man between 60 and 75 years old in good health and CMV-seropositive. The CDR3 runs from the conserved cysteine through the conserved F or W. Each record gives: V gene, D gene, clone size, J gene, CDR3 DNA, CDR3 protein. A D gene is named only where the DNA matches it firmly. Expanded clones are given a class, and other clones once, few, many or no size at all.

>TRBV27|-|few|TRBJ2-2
TGTGCCAGCAGTTTATCCGGGATGGTGGAGCTGTTTTTT
CASSLSGMVELFF
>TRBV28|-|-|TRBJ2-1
TGTGCCAGCACGGGTCTCTACAATGAGCAGCTCTTC
CASTGLYNEQLF
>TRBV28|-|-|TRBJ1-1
TGTGCCAGCAGTTCACCGGGGGGGTACACTGAAGCTTTCTTT
CASSSPGGYTEAFF
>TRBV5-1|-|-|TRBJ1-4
TGCGCCAGCAGGGACAGCTTTTTTACGGAAAAACTGTTTTTT
CASRDSFFTEKLFF
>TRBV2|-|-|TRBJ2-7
TGTGCCAGCAGTGAAGGCCCCAGGGGATACGAGCAGTACTTC
CASSEGPRGYEQYF
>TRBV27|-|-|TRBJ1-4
TGTGCCAGCAGTTTTTCGGGTGACAATGAAAAACTGTTTTTT
CASSFSGDNEKLFF
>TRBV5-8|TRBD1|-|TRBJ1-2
TGTGCCAGCAGCTTGGGACAGGGGGCAACCTATGGCTACACCTTC
CASSLGQGATYGYTF
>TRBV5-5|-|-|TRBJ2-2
TGTGCCAGCAACGGGCTAGGGGGTTCCGGGGAGCTGTTTTTT
CASNGLGGSGELFF
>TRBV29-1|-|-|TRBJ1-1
TGCAGCGTTGGAGATAATGGAGACGAAGCTTTCTTT
CSVGDNGDEAFF
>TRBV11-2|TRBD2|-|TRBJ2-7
TGTGCCAGCAGCTCGTTAGCGGGGGGGCGGTACGAGCAGTACTTC
CASSSLAGGRYEQYF
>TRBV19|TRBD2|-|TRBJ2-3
TGTGCCAGTAGTATAGGGAATGGAGCGGGGGCCCCAGATACGCAGTATTTT
CASSIGNGAGAPDTQYF
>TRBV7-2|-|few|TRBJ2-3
TGTGCCAGCAGCTTTGGCAGGGGCACAGATACGCAGTATTTT
CASSFGRGTDTQYF
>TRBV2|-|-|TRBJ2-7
TGTGCCAGCACCGAATCAACTTACGAGCAGTACTTC
CASTESTYEQYF
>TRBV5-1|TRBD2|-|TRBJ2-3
TGCGCCAGCCGATACGGGGGGGCGGGCACAGATACGCAGTATTTT
CASRYGGAGTDTQYF
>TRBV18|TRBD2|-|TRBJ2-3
TGTGCCAGCTCACCACGGACTAGCGGGGACACAGATACGCAGTATTTT
CASSPRTSGDTDTQYF
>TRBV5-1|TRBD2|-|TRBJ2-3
TGCGCCAGCAGAAGGCGCGGGGGGGCTTTGGGCACAGATACGCAGTATTTT
CASRRRGGALGTDTQYF
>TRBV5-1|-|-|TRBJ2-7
TGCGCCAGCAGCTTTGGCAGTACCTACGAGCAGTACTTC
CASSFGSTYEQYF
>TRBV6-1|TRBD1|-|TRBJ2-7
TGTGCCAGCAGTGGCAGACAGGGGGCATCCTACGAGCAGTACTTC
CASSGRQGASYEQYF
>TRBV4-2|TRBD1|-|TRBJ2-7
TGTGCCAGCAGCCAGCCGGGACAGGGCTACGAGCAGTACTTC
CASSQPGQGYEQYF
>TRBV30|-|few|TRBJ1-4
TGTGCCTGGACCAAAGGAGGTGAAAAACTGTTTTTT
CAWTKGGEKLFF
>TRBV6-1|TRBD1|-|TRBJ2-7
TGTGCCAGCAGTGAAGCTATGTACAGGGGCGAGCAGTACTTC
CASSEAMYRGEQYF
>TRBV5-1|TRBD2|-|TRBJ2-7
TGCGCCAGCAGCAAAGACGGGACTAGCGGGGGGGCGGGCGAGCAGTACTTC
CASSKDGTSGGAGEQYF
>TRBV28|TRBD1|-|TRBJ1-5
TGTGCCATCTCCGCCGGGACAGGGTTTCAGCCCCAGCATTTT
CAISAGTGFQPQHF